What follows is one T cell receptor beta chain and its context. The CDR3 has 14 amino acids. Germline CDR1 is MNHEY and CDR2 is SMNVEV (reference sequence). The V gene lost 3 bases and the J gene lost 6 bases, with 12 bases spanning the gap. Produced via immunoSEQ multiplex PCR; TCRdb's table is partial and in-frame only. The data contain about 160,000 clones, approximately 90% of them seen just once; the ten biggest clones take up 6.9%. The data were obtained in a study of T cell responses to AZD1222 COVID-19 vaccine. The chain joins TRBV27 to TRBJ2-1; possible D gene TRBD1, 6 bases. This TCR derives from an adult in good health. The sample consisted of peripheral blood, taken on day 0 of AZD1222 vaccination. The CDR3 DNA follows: TGTGCCAGCAGTTTCTCAGGGGTCGGCAATGAGCAGTTCTTC. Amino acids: CASSFSGVGNEQFF.